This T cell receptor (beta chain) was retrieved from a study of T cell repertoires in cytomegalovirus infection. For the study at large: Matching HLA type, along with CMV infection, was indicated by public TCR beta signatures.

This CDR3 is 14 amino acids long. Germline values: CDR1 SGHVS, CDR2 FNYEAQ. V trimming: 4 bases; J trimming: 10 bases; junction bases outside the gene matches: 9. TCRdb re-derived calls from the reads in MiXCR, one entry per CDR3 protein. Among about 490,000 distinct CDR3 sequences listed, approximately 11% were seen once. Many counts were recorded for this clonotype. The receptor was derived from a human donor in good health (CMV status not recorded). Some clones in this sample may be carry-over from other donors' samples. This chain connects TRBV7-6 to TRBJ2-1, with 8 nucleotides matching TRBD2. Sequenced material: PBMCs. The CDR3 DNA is TGTGCCAGCAGCTGGATAACGGGAGGGGGAGAGCAGTTCTTC. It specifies CASSWITGGGEQFF.